The 7 T cell receptor beta chains below all came from one sample that was sequenced in a study of siplizumab effects on memory and regulatory T cells. Profiled with immunoSEQ multiplex PCR; TCRdb holds only in-frame clones, not every one. The repertoire holds 50,000 or so clones, with roughly 87% as singletons. The sample taken for sequencing was naive CD8+ T cells sorted from blood. Source of these receptors: a human donor in good health.

This clone was recorded a few times. This rearrangement joins TRBV20-1 to TRBJ1-1; D unclear. CDR1 and CDR2 from the germline V gene are DFQATT and SNEGSKA (reference sequence). V was pared by 1 base and J by 10 bases, with 10 bases between. The CDR3 runs to 11 residues. CDR3 residues: CSARGIKGAFF. The CDR3 DNA follows: TGCAGTGCTAGAGGCATAAAGGGAGCTTTCTTT.

The chain combines TRBV15 with TRBJ1-1; no reliable D call. This CDR3 comprises 14 residues. Trimming stripped 2 bases from V and 2 bases from J, with 9 bases between. The germline V gene encodes CDR1 LNHNV and CDR2 YYDKDF (reference sequence). The CDR3 is CATSRFPSNTEAFF. The DNA of the CDR3 is TGTGCCACCAGCAGATTTCCATCAAACACTGAAGCTTTCTTT.

V usage is TRBV4-1 and J usage is TRBJ1-4; D is perhaps TRBD1 (5 bases). Trimming took 4 bases from V and 6 from J, leaving 18 bases between them. The CDR3 is 16 amino acids. From germline, CDR1 is MGHRA and CDR2 YSYEKL. This chain's CDR3 is CASSLPWGWLDEKLFF. The DNA of the CDR3 is TGCGCCAGCAGCCTCCCCTGGGGGTGGTTAGATGAAAAACTGTTTTTT.

Comment on this clone: Different DNA sequences within this sample yield the same CDR3. J is TRBJ2-7 and V is TRBV11-2; D possibly matches TRBD1 or TRBD2 (5 bases each). The length of the CDR3 is 15 residues. V was clipped by 5 bases and J by 3 bases, with 17 bases between them. Germline V gene data show CDR1 as SGHAT and CDR2 as FQNNGV. For the CDR3, the DNA is TGTGCCAGCAGCACATCGGGACGGCTACTCTACGAGCAGTACTTC. This encodes CASSTSGRLLYEQYF.

A word on this clone: At one end, the junction sequence differs from germline, possibly due to a read error. The rearrangement joins TRBV7-7 to TRBJ2-5; unclear D gene. The germline gives CDR1 SSHAT, CDR2 FNYEAQ (reference sequence). CDR3 size: 14 residues. The CDR3 here is CASSLKPGPETQYF. CDR3 DNA: TGTGCTAGCAGCTTAAAACCCGGCCCAGAGACCCAGTACTTC.

CDR3 sequence reads: CASSFSGGSYEQYF. Written as DNA, the CDR3 is TGTGCCAGCAGTTTCTCGGGAGGCTCCTACGAGCAGTACTTC. The chain combines TRBV27 with TRBJ2-7, with TRBD2 matching over 7 bases. This CDR3 has 14 residues. The germline V gene has CDR1 MNHEY and CDR2 SMNVEV (reference sequence). The V gene end was trimmed by 3 bases and the J gene end by 0 bases; junction bases not matched to a gene: 2.

The V and J genes are TRBV7-9 and TRBJ2-1, with D perhaps being TRBD1 or TRBD2 (5 bases each). Trimming left V 8 bases short and J 7 bases short, with 12 bases between. The CDR3 runs 12 residues. Germline V gives CDR1 SEHNR, CDR2 FQNEAQ (reference sequence). The chain's CDR3 is CASPWGGNEQFF. The CDR3 DNA reads TGTGCCAGCCCATGGGGCGGGAATGAGCAGTTCTTC.